Sequencing of this T cell receptor beta chain was carried out in a study of T cell responses to AZD1222 COVID-19 vaccine. Trimming cost V 4 bases and J 4 bases, with 10 bases left between them. CDR1 is SGHDN and CDR2 is FVKESK in the germline V gene. The CDR3 consists of 13 residues. A note on this clone: Its target is unknown.

Overall study findings and caveats: An increase in Spike-specific TCR breadth and depth was observed after two AZD1222 doses. Seropositive AZD1222 recipients at baseline numbered only six or seven.

Profiled with immunoSEQ multiplex PCR; TCRdb holds only in-frame clones, not every one. Here the sample spans 100,000 to 150,000 clones, 90% being singletons. The gene calls are TRBV14 and TRBJ1-2, with D tentatively TRBD1 (5 bases). The source material was peripheral blood, sampled on day 0 of AZD1222 vaccination. The receptor comes from an adult in good health. CDR3 nucleotide sequence: TGTGCCAGCAGCCCGGGACCTTCCTATGGCTACACCTTC. As protein: CASSPGPSYGYTF.